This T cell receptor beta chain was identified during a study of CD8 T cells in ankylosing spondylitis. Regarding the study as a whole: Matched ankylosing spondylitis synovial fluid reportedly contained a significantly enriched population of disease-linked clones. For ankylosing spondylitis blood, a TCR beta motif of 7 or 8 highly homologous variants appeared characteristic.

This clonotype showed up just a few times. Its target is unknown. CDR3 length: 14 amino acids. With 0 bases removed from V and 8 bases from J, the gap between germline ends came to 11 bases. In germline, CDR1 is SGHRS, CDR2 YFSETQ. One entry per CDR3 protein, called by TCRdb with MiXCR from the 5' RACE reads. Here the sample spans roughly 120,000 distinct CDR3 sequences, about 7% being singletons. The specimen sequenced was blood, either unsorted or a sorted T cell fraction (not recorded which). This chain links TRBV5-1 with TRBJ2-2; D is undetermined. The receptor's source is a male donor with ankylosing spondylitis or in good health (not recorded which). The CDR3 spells CASSLDVQTGELFF. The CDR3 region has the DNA TGCGCCAGCAGCTTGGATGTGCAAACGGGGGAGCTGTTTTTT.